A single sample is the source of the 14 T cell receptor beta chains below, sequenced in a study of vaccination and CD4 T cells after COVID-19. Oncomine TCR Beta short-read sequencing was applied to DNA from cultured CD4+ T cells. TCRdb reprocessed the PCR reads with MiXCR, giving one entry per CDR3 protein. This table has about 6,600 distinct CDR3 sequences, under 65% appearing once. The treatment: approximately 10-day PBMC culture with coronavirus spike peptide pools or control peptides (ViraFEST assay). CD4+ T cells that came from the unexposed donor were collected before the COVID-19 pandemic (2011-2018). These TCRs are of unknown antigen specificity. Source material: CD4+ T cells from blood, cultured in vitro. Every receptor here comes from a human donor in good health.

For the CDR3, the DNA is TGCAGTGCTAGGCGAGGGGGGGGAAACACCGGGGAGCTGTTTTTT. It codes for CSARRGGGNTGELFF. This sequence joins TRBV20-1 and TRBJ2-2; TRBD2 is a possible D gene (7 bases). This CDR3 comprises 15 residues. Germline values: CDR1 DFQATT, CDR2 SNEGSKA (reference sequence). V was cut by 3 bases and J by 2 bases, with 13 bases left in between.

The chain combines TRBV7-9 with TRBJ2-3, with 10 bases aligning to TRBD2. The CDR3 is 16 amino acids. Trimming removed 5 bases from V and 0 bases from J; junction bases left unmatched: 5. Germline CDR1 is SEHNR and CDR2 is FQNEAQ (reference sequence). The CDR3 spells CASSLTTSGSTDTQYF. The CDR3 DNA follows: TGTGCCAGCAGCCTCACGACTAGCGGGAGCACAGATACGCAGTATTTT.

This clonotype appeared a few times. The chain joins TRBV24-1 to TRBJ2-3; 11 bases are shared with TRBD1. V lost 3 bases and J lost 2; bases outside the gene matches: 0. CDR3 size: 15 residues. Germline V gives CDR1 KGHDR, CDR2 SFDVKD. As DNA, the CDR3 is TGTGCCACCAGTGATGGACAGGGGGCCACAGATACGCAGTATTTT. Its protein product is CATSDGQGATDTQYF.

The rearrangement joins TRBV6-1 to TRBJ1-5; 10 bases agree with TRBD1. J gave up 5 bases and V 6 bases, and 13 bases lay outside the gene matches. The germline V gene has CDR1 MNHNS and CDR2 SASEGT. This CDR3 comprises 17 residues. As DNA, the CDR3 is TGTGCCAGCAGCGAAAGGGGCGTGACAGGGGGCGATCAGCCCCAGCATTTT. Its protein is CASSERGVTGGDQPQHF.

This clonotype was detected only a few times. The CDR3 bases are TGTGCCAGCAGTTACTCCCGGACAGGTGGTCAGCCCCAGCATTTT. Its protein product is CASSYSRTGGQPQHF. The V and J genes are TRBV6-2 or TRBV6-3 and TRBJ1-5; TRBD1 agrees at 7 bases. The CDR3 has 15 amino acids. Germline CDR1 MNHEY, CDR2 SVGEGT. After removal of 0 bases from V and 6 bases from J, the junction contained 5 bases not matched to a gene.

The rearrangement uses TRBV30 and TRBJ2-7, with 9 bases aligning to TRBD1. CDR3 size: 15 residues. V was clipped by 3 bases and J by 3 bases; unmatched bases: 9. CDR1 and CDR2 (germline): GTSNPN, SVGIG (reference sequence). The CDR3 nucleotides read TGTGCCTGGAGCCCCTCGGGACAGGGAAGCTACGAGCAGTACTTC. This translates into CAWSPSGQGSYEQYF.

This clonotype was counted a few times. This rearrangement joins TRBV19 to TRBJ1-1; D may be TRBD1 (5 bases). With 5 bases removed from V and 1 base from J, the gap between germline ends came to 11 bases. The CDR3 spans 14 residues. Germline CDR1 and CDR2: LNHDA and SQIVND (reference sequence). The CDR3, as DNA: TGTGCCAGTAGTGAGGGACGGCGGAACACTGAAGCTTTCTTT. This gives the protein CASSEGRRNTEAFF.

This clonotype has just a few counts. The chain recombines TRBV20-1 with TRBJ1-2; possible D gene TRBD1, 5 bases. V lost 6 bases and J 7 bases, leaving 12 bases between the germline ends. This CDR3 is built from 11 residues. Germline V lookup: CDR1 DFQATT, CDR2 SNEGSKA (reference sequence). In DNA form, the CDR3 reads TGCAGTGCCGCGATAGACAGTGGCTACACCTTC. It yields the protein CSAAIDSGYTF.

The CDR3 loop is CASSRPGTSDNEQFF. For the CDR3, the DNA is TGTGCCAGCAGCCGACCCGGGACTAGCGACAATGAGCAGTTCTTC. This chain joins TRBV6-1 and TRBJ2-1, with 10 positions matching TRBD2. The V and J ends lost 6 bases and 5 bases, in that order; junction bases with no gene match: 7. The V gene's germline CDR1 is MNHNS and CDR2 SASEGT. The CDR3 has 15 residues.

The CDR3, as DNA: TGTGCCAGCAGCTTACAATCCACCGGGGAGCTGTTTTTT. This translates into CASSLQSTGELFF. V and J are TRBV5-5 and TRBJ2-2; D uncertain. Germline lookup yields CDR1 SGHKS and CDR2 YYEKEE (reference sequence). The germline V and J ends were trimmed by 2 bases and 4 bases, with 6 bases remaining between them. CDR3 length equals 13 residues.

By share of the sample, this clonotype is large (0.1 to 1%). CDR3 DNA: TGTGCCAGTAGTATCGAATCGGGACTAGCGGGGGTTACAGATACGCAGTATTTT. Its translation: CASSIESGLAGVTDTQYF. This chain joins TRBV19 and TRBJ2-3; 14 nucleotides match TRBD2. This CDR3 has 18 residues. With 3 bases clipped from V and 3 bases from J, the junction kept 8 bases outside the gene matches. Germline loops: CDR1 LNHDA, CDR2 SQIVND (reference sequence).

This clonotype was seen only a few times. CDR3 sequence reads: CASSLASTGINSPLHF. The CDR3 region has the DNA TGTGCCAGCAGCTTAGCGTCCACAGGGATCAATTCACCCCTCCACTTT. This rearrangement joins TRBV7-8 to TRBJ1-6, with D possibly being TRBD1 (6 bases). Germline CDR1 reads SGHVS; CDR2 reads FQNEAQ. Trimming left V 0 bases short and J 7 bases short, with 13 bases between. CDR3 size: 16 residues. Full variable domain (missing parts from reference TRBV7-8 and TRBJ1-6): GAGVSQSPRYKVAKRGQDVALRCDPISGHVSLFWYQQALGQGPEFLTYFQNEAQLDKSGLPSDRFFAERPEGSVSTLKIQRTQQEDSAVYLCASSLASTGINSPLHFGNGTRLTVT.

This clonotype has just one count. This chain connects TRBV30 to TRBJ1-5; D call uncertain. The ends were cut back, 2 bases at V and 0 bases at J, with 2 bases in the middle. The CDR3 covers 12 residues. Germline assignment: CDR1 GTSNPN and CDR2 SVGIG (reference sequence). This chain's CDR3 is CAWSYSNQPQHF. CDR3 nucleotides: TGTGCCTGGAGTTATAGCAATCAGCCCCAGCATTTT.

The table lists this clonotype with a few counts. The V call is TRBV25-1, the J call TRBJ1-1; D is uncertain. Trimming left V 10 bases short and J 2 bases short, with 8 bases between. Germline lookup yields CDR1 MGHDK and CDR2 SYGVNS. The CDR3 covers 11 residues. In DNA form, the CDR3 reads TGTGCCACCCGGGTTAACACTGAAGCTTTCTTT. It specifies CATRVNTEAFF.